The present entry profiles one T cell receptor beta chain with its context. The entry originates in a study of shared clonotypes between healthy human individuals. Study-level background: Plates per donor: three CD4 naive, three CD4 memory, two CD8 naive, one CD8 memory.

Assay: immunoSEQ multiplex PCR; the TCRdb copy retains only in-frame clones and omits some. This table holds 190,000 or so clones, roughly 91% found once. The CDR3 covers 15 residues. V lost 5 bases, J lost 0 bases, and 6 bases stayed unmatched. Per germline, CDR1 MNHNY and CDR2 SVGAGI (reference sequence). This chain joins TRBV6-6 and TRBJ2-7, with 8 bases that match TRBD2. The source material was naive CD4+ T cells sorted from blood. As to subset: CD45RA+ positively selected. The clonotype was recovered from a woman younger than 45 in good health. The CDR3 loop is CASSRGRPSSYEQYF. The CDR3 region has the DNA TGTGCCAGCAGTCGCGGGAGGCCGAGCTCCTACGAGCAGTACTTC.